This is a list of T cell receptor beta chains from one sample in a study of blood T cell repertoires in COVID-19. TCRdb keeps only in-frame clones here, not all; method: immunoSEQ multiplex PCR. The sample shows about 120,000 clones, around 81% of them seen only once. Sequencing input: peripheral blood. The receptors were sampled from a man between 65 and 85 years old with acute or convalescent COVID-19. CDR3s include the opening cysteine and the closing phenylalanine or tryptophan. The order of the fields is D gene, clone size, CDR3 length, J gene, V gene, CDR3 protein, CDR3 DNA. The D gene is left open where the match is weak. Where a row states a size, it is once, few, many or the class of an expanded clone; other rows omit it.

TRBD2 | . | 15 | TRBJ2-5 | TRBV6-6 | CASSIIAGAQETQYF | TGTGCCAGCAGTATAATAGCGGGGGCTCAAGAGACCCAGTACTTC
TRBD1 | once | 15 | TRBJ2-6 | TRBV5-1 | CASSFQGAGANVLTF | TGCGCCAGCAGCTTTCAGGGGGCTGGGGCCAACGTCCTGACTTTC
. | . | 14 | TRBJ1-6 | TRBV18 | CASSMSRGNSPLHF | TGTGCCAGCTCAATGTCCAGGGGTAATTCACCCCTCCACTTT
TRBD2 | . | 16 | TRBJ2-3 | TRBV3-1/TRBV3-2 | CASSQATSGETDTQYF | TGTGCCAGCAGCCAAGCTACTAGCGGGGAGACAGATACGCAGTATTTT
. | . | 14 | TRBJ1-4 | TRBV2 | CASTPLGRNEKLFF | TGTGCCAGCACCCCGCTGGGCCGAAATGAAAAACTGTTTTTT
. | . | 14 | TRBJ1-6 | TRBV7-2 | CASSLMATGSPLHF | TGTGCCAGCAGCTTAATGGCCACAGGGTCACCCCTCCACTTT
. | . | 13 | TRBJ1-5 | TRBV19 | CASMQDRNQPQHF | TGTGCCAGTATGCAGGACAGAAATCAGCCCCAGCATTTT
. | . | 15 | TRBJ2-6 | TRBV7-2 | CASSSALSGANVLTF | TGTGCCAGCAGCTCAGCCCTCTCTGGGGCCAACGTCCTGACTTTC
. | . | 17 | TRBJ2-6 | TRBV5-4 | CASVSGGLGSGANVLTF | TGTGCCAGCGTCTCGGGGGGCCTGGGCTCTGGGGCCAACGTCCTGACTTTC
. | once | 10 | TRBJ2-1 | TRBV20-1 | CSASDNEQFF | TGCAGTGCTAGCGACAATGAGCAGTTCTTC
. | . | 15 | TRBJ2-3 | TRBV19 | CASSIGARPQDTQYF | TGTGCCAGTAGTATAGGGGCCAGACCACAAGATACGCAGTATTTT
TRBD1 | . | 15 | TRBJ1-4 | TRBV7-3 | CASSRGGQGGEKLFF | TGTGCCAGCAGCCGAGGAGGACAGGGTGGAGAAAAACTGTTTTTT
TRBD1 | . | 18 | TRBJ1-4 | TRBV4-3 | CASSQDTLSTGFHEKLFF | TGCGCCAGCAGCCAAGATACCCTCTCGACAGGGTTTCATGAAAAACTGTTTTTT
. | . | 11 | TRBJ1-2 | TRBV5-4 | CASTTGVGYTF | TGTGCCAGCACCACCGGGGTTGGCTACACCTTC
. | . | 13 | TRBJ1-1 | TRBV7-2 | CASRPQVGLEAFF | TGTGCCAGCAGACCACAGGTCGGGCTGGAAGCTTTCTTT
. | . | 13 | TRBJ2-1 | TRBV3-1/TRBV3-2 | CASSHNSRVEQFF | TGTGCCAGCAGCCATAATTCGCGTGTGGAGCAGTTCTTC
. | . | 15 | TRBJ1-2 | TRBV27 | CASSLYADINYGYTF | TGTGCCAGCAGTTTATATGCCGACATAAACTATGGCTACACCTTC
. | once | 16 | TRBJ2-5 | TRBV5-4 | CASSSRTASTGETQYF | TGTGCCAGCAGCTCCCGGACAGCCTCGACCGGGGAGACCCAGTACTTC
TRBD1 | few | 14 | TRBJ1-1 | TRBV18 | CASSRGQGNTEAFF | TGTGCCAGCTCACGTGGACAGGGAAACACTGAAGCTTTCTTT
. | . | 13 | TRBJ1-1 | TRBV5-1 | CASSEWEGTEAFF | TGCGCCAGCAGCGAGTGGGAGGGCACTGAAGCTTTCTTT
TRBD1 | . | 16 | TRBJ1-2 | TRBV5-6 | CASSYSLGQGAYGYTF | TGTGCCAGCAGCTACTCCCTGGGACAGGGGGCATATGGCTACACCTTC
. | . | 13 | TRBJ1-1 | TRBV7-2 | CASSSRQYTEAFF | TGTGCCAGCAGCTCAAGACAGTACACTGAAGCTTTCTTT
. | once | 15 | TRBJ2-4 | TRBV5-1 | CASSDSGPAKNIQYF | TGCGCCAGCAGCGATTCGGGTCCAGCCAAAAACATTCAGTACTTC
. | . | 12 | TRBJ2-5 | TRBV29-1 | CSVGWDPGAQYF | TGCAGCGTTGGATGGGATCCAGGGGCCCAGTACTTC
. | . | 13 | TRBJ2-5 | TRBV9 | CASSVRGQETQYF | TGTGCCAGCAGCGTACGGGGACAAGAGACCCAGTACTTC
. | once | 14 | TRBJ1-2 | TRBV24-1 | CATSDSHAGYGYTF | TGTGCCACCAGTGATTCACACGCGGGGTATGGCTACACCTTC
TRBD1 | . | 15 | TRBJ2-2 | TRBV7-2 | CASSRDRANTGELFF | TGTGCCAGCAGCAGGGACAGAGCGAACACCGGGGAGCTGTTTTTT
TRBD1 | few | 16 | TRBJ1-2 | TRBV4-1 | CASFSDRVRSNYGYTF | TGCGCCAGTTTTTCGGACAGGGTGAGGTCTAACTATGGCTACACCTTC
. | . | 14 | TRBJ2-1 | TRBV5-4 | CASSLSSLNNEQFF | TGTGCCAGCAGCTTGTCTAGTCTAAACAATGAGCAGTTCTTC
. | few | 14 | TRBJ2-7 | TRBV5-1 | CASSFGQGLKEQYF | TGCGCCAGCAGCTTTGGTCAGGGATTGAAAGAGCAGTACTTC
. | . | 15 | TRBJ1-6 | TRBV5-1 | CASSPGRVYNSPLHF | TGCGCCAGCAGCCCCGGGAGAGTCTATAATTCACCCCTCCACTTT
. | . | 13 | TRBJ2-3 | TRBV6-5 | CASMRGGTDTQYF | TGTGCCAGCATGCGGGGAGGAACAGATACGCAGTATTTT
TRBD1 | few | 13 | TRBJ2-7 | TRBV29-1 | CSGRQGANYEQYF | TGCAGCGGCCGACAGGGGGCCAACTACGAGCAGTACTTC
. | few | 15 | TRBJ1-1 | TRBV21-1 | CASSKVLPWHTEAFF | TGTGCCAGCAGCAAAGTTCTGCCCTGGCACACTGAAGCTTTCTTT
. | . | 15 | TRBJ1-2 | TRBV25-1 | CASSGGPSVNYGYTF | TGTGCCAGCAGTGGCGGGCCCTCCGTTAACTATGGCTACACCTTC
TRBD1 | few | 17 | TRBJ1-2 | TRBV28 | CASSSQGTDMRLYGYTF | TGTGCCAGCAGTTCCCAGGGGACAGACATGAGACTCTATGGCTACACCTTC
TRBD1 | . | 13 | TRBJ1-1 | TRBV6-6 | CASSSTQGLGAFF | TGTGCCAGCAGTTCCACACAGGGGTTAGGAGCTTTCTTT
. | few | 14 | TRBJ1-2 | TRBV19 | CASSIVDSQRGYTF | TGTGCCAGTAGTATAGTGGACAGCCAAAGAGGCTACACCTTC
. | . | 13 | TRBJ2-7 | TRBV7-2 | CASSLDSRSEQYF | TGTGCCAGCAGCTTAGACAGCCGCAGCGAGCAGTACTTC
TRBD1 | once | 16 | TRBJ2-5 | TRBV5-1 | CASSRTGGDPQETQYF | TGCGCCAGCAGCAGGACAGGGGGGGATCCCCAAGAGACCCAGTACTTC